The 10 T cell receptor beta chains listed next were all sequenced from one sample in a study of blood T cell repertoires in COVID-19. Sequenced by immunoSEQ multiplex PCR; TCRdb stores in-frame clones only, minus some. The sample has 300,000 to 450,000 clones; around 90% are singletons. The specimen sequenced was peripheral blood. The receptors come from a woman in her fifties or sixties with COVID-19, enrolled during active disease.

This chain joins TRBV28 and TRBJ2-7; D perhaps matches TRBD1 (6 bases). The V end was cut by 3 bases, the J end by 3 bases, with 15 bases between. The germline V gene encodes CDR1 MDHEN and CDR2 SYDVKM. There are 15 residues in the CDR3. DNA for the CDR3: TGTGCCAGCAGTTTTCCCCGGACAGTTTACTACGAGCAGTACTTC. This translates into CASSFPRTVYYEQYF. Full variable domain (remainder filled in from reference TRBV28 and TRBJ2-7): DVKVTQSSRYLVKRTGEKVFLECVQDMDHENMFWYRQDPGLGLRLIYFSYDVKMKEKGDIPEGYSVSREKKERFSLILESASTNQTSMYLCASSFPRTVYYEQYFGPGTRLTVT.

V gene TRBV3-1 (or the pseudogene TRBV3-2) combines with J gene TRBJ2-3; 10 nucleotides match TRBD2. CDR1 and CDR2 from the germline V gene are LGHDT and YNNKEL (reference sequence). The CDR3 runs 16 residues. The J segment lost 5 bases and the V segment lost 3 bases, leaving 8 bases of the junction unmatched. The CDR3 protein is CASSQHASGGRDTQYF. CDR3 nucleotides: TGTGCCAGCAGCCAGCACGCTAGCGGGGGCAGAGATACGCAGTATTTT.

The chain has TRBV29-1 and TRBJ1-6; D uncertain. This CDR3 is built from 14 residues. The V and J ends lost 5 bases and 6 bases respectively, with 14 bases between them. Germline V gives CDR1 SQVTM, CDR2 ANQGSEA. CDR3 DNA sequence: TGCAGCGTTACCCTTTTGGGGAGTAATTCACCCCTCCACTTT. Protein: CSVTLLGSNSPLHF.

The V gene is TRBV11-2, the J gene TRBJ1-6; 8 nucleotides agree with TRBD1. Trimming cost V 2 bases and J 7 bases; bases outside gene matches: 4. The CDR3 runs 15 residues. Per germline, CDR1 SGHAT and CDR2 FQNNGV. CDR3 amino acids: CASSLQGASNSPLHF. CDR3 in DNA: TGTGCCAGCAGCTTACAGGGGGCCTCCAATTCACCCCTCCACTTT.

This clone was counted once. This chain uses TRBV25-1 with TRBJ2-7; TRBD1 agrees at 9 bases. CDR1 MGHDK and CDR2 SYGVNS come from the germline V gene. Trimming at V came to 8 bases and at J to 6 bases, leaving 23 bases not matched to a gene. The CDR3 totals 18 residues. The CDR3 nucleotides are TGTGCCAGCTATCTCCTAGGGGACAGGGAGCCATGGGGAGGCGAGCAGTACTTC. Encoded protein: CASYLLGDREPWGGEQYF.

This clone was picked up one time. J is TRBJ1-2 and V is TRBV18, with TRBD1 matching over 12 bases. CDR3 size: 17 residues. V lost 3 bases and J lost 6; bases outside the gene matches: 11. Germline CDR1 is KGHSH and CDR2 is LQKENI. The CDR3 loop reads CASSPRVAGTGGDGYTF. DNA for the CDR3: TGTGCCAGCTCACCTCGAGTTGCGGGGACAGGGGGCGATGGCTACACCTTC.

CDR3 region: CAWSVQIDTEAFF. The CDR3 coding sequence is TGTGCCTGGAGTGTTCAGATTGACACTGAAGCTTTCTTT. The V call is TRBV30, the J call TRBJ1-1; no clear D. The CDR3 has 13 amino acids. With 0 bases removed from V and 3 bases from J, the gap between germline ends came to 8 bases. Per germline, CDR1 GTSNPN and CDR2 SVGIG (reference sequence).

The rearrangement uses TRBV6-5 and TRBJ1-1; 9 bases are a match to TRBD1. Germline CDR1 MNHEY, CDR2 SVGAGI. The J segment lost 1 base and the V segment lost 6 bases, leaving 6 bases of the junction unmatched. The length of the CDR3 is 15 residues. The CDR3 DNA reads as TGTGCCAGCAGGCCAATGACAGGGGGGAACACTGAAGCTTTCTTT. Protein: CASRPMTGGNTEAFF.

A word on this clone: This specimen includes other DNA sequences encoding the same CDR3. The chain is built from TRBV9 and TRBJ2-1, with a tentative D call TRBD2 (6 bases). Germline loops: CDR1 SGDLS, CDR2 YYNGEE. The V end was cut by 0 bases, the J end by 7 bases, with 14 bases between. The length of the CDR3 is 15 residues. CDR3 sequence: CASSVASGGGNEQFF. CDR3 DNA: TGTGCCAGCAGCGTAGCTTCAGGTGGAGGGAATGAGCAGTTCTTC.

This chain uses TRBV28 with TRBJ2-3; a possible D gene is TRBD2 (7 bases). The CDR3 totals 15 residues. V dropped 7 bases and J dropped 5 bases, with 19 bases sitting between them. Germline V lookup: CDR1 MDHEN, CDR2 SYDVKM. The CDR3 loop is CASNGGRGGVDTQYF. Written as DNA, the CDR3 is TGTGCCAGCAATGGGGGAAGGGGGGGTGTAGATACGCAGTATTTT.